This entry concerns a single TCR beta chain. Method: immunoSEQ multiplex PCR; TCRdb's copy keeps in-frame clones and lacks some. The sample records about 14,000 clones, roughly 85% being singletons. This specimen comes from a study of blood T cell repertoires in COVID-19. Study-wide context: Sites across the United States, Italy and Spain contributed samples from acute and convalescent COVID-19.

This CDR3 is 13 amino acids long. Germline V gene sequence: CDR1 SGHRS, CDR2 YFSETQ. Trimming took 5 bases from V and 1 from J, leaving 9 bases between them. The TCR was taken from a woman in her fifties or sixties with acute or convalescent COVID-19. The V call is TRBV5-1, the J call TRBJ1-1; D gene uncertain. Input material: peripheral blood. CDR3 bases: TGCGCCAGCAGAGCCGAACCGAACACTGAAGCTTTCTTT. Encoded protein: CASRAEPNTEAFF.